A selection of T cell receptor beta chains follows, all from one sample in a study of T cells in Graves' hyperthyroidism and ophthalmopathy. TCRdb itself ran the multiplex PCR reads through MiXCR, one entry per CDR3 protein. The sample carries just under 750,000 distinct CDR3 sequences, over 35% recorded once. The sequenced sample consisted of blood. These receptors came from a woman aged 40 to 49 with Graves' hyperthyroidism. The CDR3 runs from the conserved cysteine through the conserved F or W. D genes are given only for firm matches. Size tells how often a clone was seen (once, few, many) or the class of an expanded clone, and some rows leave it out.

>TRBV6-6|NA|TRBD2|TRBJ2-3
CASGEGFTDTQYF
TGTGCCAGCGGGGAGGGGTTCACAGATACGCAGTATTTT
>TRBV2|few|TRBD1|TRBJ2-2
CASDPTGAVTGELFF
TGTGCCAGCGACCCGACAGGGGCGGTCACCGGGGAGCTGTTTTTT
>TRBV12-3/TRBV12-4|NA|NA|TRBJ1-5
CASSWKGETQHF
TGTGCCAGCAGTTGGAAGGGAGAGACCCAGCATTTT
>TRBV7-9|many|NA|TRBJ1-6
CASSSYGGGGSYNSPLHF
TGTGCCAGCAGCTCCTACGGAGGGGGTGGGTCCTATAATTCACCCCTCCACTTT
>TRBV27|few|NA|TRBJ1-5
CASSLLRSVDQPQHF
TGTGCCAGCAGTTTACTCCGTTCGGTGGATCAGCCCCAGCATTTT
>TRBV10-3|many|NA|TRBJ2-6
CASSALTGYGANVLTF
TGTGCCAGCAGTGCCCTAACGGGGTATGGGGCCAACGTCCTGACTTTC
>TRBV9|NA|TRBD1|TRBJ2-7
CASSPGDSDYEQYF
TGTGCCAGCAGCCCAGGGGACAGTGACTACGAGCAGTACTTC
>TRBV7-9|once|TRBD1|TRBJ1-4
CASSHDRAATNEKLVF
TGTGCCAGCAGCCATGACAGGGCCGCAACTAATGAAAAACTGGTTTTT
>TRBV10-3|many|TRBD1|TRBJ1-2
CAISDQGAVDYGYTF
TGTGCCATCAGTGATCAGGGGGCCGTAGACTATGGCTACACCTTC
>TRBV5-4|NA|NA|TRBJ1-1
CASSLQQDTEAFF
TGTGCCAGCAGCTTGCAACAGGACACTGAAGCTTTCTTT
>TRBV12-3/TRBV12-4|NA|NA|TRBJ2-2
CASSRDRFSNTGELFF
TGTGCCAGCAGCCGTGACAGGTTTTCGAACACCGGGGAGCTGTTTTTT
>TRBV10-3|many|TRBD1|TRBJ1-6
CAISPLGTGGIRHNSPLHF
TGTGCCATCAGTCCCTTGGGGACAGGGGGAATAAGGCATAATTCACCCCTCCACTTT
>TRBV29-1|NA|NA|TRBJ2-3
CSVGSNRVSTDTQYF
TGCAGCGTTGGAAGTAACAGGGTCAGCACAGATACGCAGTATTTT
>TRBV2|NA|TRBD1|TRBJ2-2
CASTPDRVTGELFF
TGTGCCAGCACCCCGGACAGGGTCACCGGGGAGCTGTTTTTT
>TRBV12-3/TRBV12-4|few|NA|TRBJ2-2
CASSHRTQANGELFF
TGTGCCAGCAGCCATCGGACCCAGGCGAACGGGGAGCTGTTTTTT
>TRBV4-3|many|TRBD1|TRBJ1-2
CASSQEAQGAGGYTF
TGCGCCAGCAGCCAAGAAGCCCAGGGGGCCGGTGGCTACACCTTC
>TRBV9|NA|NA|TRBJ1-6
CTSSVGNINSPLHF
TGTACCAGCAGCGTAGGGAATATAAATTCACCCCTCCACTTT
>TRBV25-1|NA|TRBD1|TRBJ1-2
CASSGTGSSYGYTF
TGTGCCAGCAGTGGGACAGGGAGCAGCTATGGCTACACCTTC
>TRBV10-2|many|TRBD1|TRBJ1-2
CASSEPPGGIF
TGCGCCAGCAGTGAGCCTCCAGGGGGTATCTTC
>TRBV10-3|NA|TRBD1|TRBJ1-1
CASRTSGTGSTEAFF
TGTGCCAGCAGGACCTCCGGGACAGGGAGCACTGAAGCTTTCTTT
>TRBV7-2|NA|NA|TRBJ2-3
CASSFLASTDTQYF
TGTGCCAGCAGCTTCCTAGCTAGCACAGATACGCAGTATTTT
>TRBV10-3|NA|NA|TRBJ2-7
CASRDNKGQYF
TGTGCCAGCAGGGATAACAAGGGTCAGTACTTC
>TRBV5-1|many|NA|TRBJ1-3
CASTDSMAGNTIYF
TGCGCCAGCACCGACAGCATGGCTGGAAACACCATATATTTT
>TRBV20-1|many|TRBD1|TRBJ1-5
CSALTRDSYSNQPQHF
TGCAGTGCCTTGACCCGGGACAGCTATAGCAATCAGCCCCAGCATTTT
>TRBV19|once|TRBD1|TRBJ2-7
CASSFGQGAPGEQYF
TGTGCCAGTAGTTTCGGACAGGGGGCGCCTGGCGAGCAGTACTTC
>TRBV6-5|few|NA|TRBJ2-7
CASRQDRSNNQNQYF
TGTGCCAGCAGGCAAGACAGGAGCAACAACCAAAATCAGTACTTC
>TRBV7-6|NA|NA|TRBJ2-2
CASSLGFRGRLGKHPGELFF
TGTGCCAGCAGCTTAGGGTTCAGGGGAAGACTCGGGAAACACCCCGGGGAGCTGTTTTTT
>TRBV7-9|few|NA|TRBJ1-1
CASSLTSAGAGAEAFF
TGTGCCAGCAGCTTAACGTCCGCGGGGGCCGGGGCTGAAGCTTTCTTT
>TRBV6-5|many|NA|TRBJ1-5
CASSPGQPQHF
TGTGCCAGCAGCCCGGGTCAGCCCCAGCATTTT
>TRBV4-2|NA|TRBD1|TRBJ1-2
CASSLEGGMDGYTF
TGTGCCAGCAGCCTGGAAGGGGGCATGGATGGCTACACCTTC
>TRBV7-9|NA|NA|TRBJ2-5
CASSRGTIQETQYF
TGTGCCAGCAGCCGGGGGACAATCCAAGAGACCCAGTACTTC
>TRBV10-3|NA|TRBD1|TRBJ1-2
CAIRLEQTGRNTF
TGTGCCATCAGGCTAGAACAGACAGGGAGAAACACCTTC
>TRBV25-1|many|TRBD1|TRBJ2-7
CASSGLGVGTGGYEQYF
TGTGCCAGCAGTGGGCTAGGGGTCGGGACAGGGGGTTACGAGCAGTACTTC
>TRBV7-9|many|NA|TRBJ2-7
CASSFSGLGYEQYF
TGTGCCAGCAGCTTCAGTGGGCTAGGCTACGAGCAGTACTTC
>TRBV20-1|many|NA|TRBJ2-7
CSARDLPYEQYF
TGCAGTGCTAGAGATTTGCCCTACGAGCAGTACTTC
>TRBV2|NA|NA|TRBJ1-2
CASSPPHGNTF
TGTGCCAGCAGTCCCCCCCACGGAAACACCTTC
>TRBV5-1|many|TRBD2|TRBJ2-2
CASSLRAGPGELFF
TGCGCCAGCAGCTTGAGAGCGGGACCCGGGGAGCTGTTTTTT
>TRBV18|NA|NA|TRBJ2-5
CASSVYGRTEETQYF
TGTGCCAGCTCTGTTTACGGCAGGACCGAAGAGACCCAGTACTTC
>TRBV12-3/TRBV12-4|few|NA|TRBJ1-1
CASRDGVTRSTEAFF
TGTGCCAGCAGAGATGGGGTAACCCGAAGCACTGAAGCTTTCTTT
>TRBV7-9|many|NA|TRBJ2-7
CASSLGDGNSYEQYF
TGTGCCAGCAGCTTGGGGGACGGGAACTCCTACGAGCAGTACTTC
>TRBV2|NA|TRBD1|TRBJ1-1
CASSFRLGTEEGEAFF
TGTGCCAGCAGTTTTAGACTCGGGACAGAGGAGGGTGAAGCTTTCTTT
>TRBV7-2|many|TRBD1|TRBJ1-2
CASSFKAGTGYGYTF
TGTGCCAGCAGCTTTAAAGCCGGGACAGGTTATGGCTACACCTTC
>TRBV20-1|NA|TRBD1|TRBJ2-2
CSASGQGVAGELFF
TGCAGTGCTTCAGGACAGGGCGTCGCCGGGGAGCTGTTTTTT
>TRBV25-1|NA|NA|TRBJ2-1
CASSEWATRHEQFF
TGTGCCAGCAGTGAATGGGCGACTCGACATGAGCAGTTCTTC
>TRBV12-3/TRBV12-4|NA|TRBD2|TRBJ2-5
CASRGGPGQETQYF
TGTGCCAGCAGGGGAGGGCCGGGACAAGAGACCCAGTACTTC
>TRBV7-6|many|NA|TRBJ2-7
CASSAMNLPYEQYF
TGTGCCAGCAGCGCCATGAACCTTCCCTACGAGCAGTACTTC
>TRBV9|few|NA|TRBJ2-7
CASQGFNEQYF
TGTGCCAGTCAGGGATTCAACGAGCAGTACTTC
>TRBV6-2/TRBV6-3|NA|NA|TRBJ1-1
CASSYLDGSAEAFF
TGTGCCAGCAGTTACTTGGACGGTAGCGCTGAAGCTTTCTTT
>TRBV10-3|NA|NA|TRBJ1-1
CAISEGGGVGTEAFF
TGTGCCATCAGTGAAGGCGGTGGGGTAGGGACTGAAGCTTTCTTT
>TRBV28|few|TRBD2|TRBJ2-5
CASNIPAGSEETQYF
TGTGCCAGCAACATCCCAGCGGGGTCGGAAGAGACCCAGTACTTC
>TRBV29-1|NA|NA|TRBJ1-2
CSAKGPIDYTF
TGCAGCGCAAAGGGACCGATAGACTACACCTTC
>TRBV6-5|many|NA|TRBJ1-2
CATLRDQGRYGYTF
TGTGCCACACTAAGGGACCAGGGTCGCTATGGCTACACCTTC
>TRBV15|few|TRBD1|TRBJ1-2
CATSRDGGQESYGYTF
TGTGCCACCAGCAGAGATGGGGGACAGGAGAGCTATGGCTACACCTTC
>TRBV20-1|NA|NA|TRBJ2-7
CSASVRGLGEQYF
TGCAGTGCTAGCGTGCGGGGGCTCGGCGAGCAGTACTTC